The entry below gives a single T cell receptor (beta chain) sequence along with its context. Its target is not known. The assay was immunoSEQ multiplex PCR, and TCRdb's table has in-frame clones only and misses some. The sample holds more than 90,000 clones; about four fifths are singletons and the top ten take roughly 3.5%. The data stem from a study of radiotherapy plus CTLA-4 blockade in lung cancer. Study summary: Disease control was present in around a third of patients, and objective responses in approximately 20%.

Chemo-refractory metastatic non-small-cell lung cancer patients received focal radiation with ipilimumab CTLA-4 blockade. Study results and limitations: Following radiotherapy plus ipilimumab, tumor-derived TCR clones expanded in the blood.

Between the trimmed V and J ends, which lost 6 bases and 0 bases, there was a span of 17 bases. This CDR3 spans 16 amino acids. Germline values: CDR1 ENHRY, CDR2 SYGVKD. The source material was peripheral blood, sampled from a patient treated with radiotherapy plus ipilimumab. V is TRBV10-3 and J is TRBJ1-2; possibly TRBD1 for D (6 bases). The sequence was collected from a human donor with non-small cell lung cancer that progressed on radiotherapy plus ipilimumab. Some clones in this sample may be carry-over from other donors' samples. The CDR3 spells CAIRPLGGAANYGYTF. CDR3 coding DNA: TGTGCCATCAGACCCCTGGGGGGGGCGGCTAACTATGGCTACACCTTC.